Listed here is a single TCR beta chain. Its antigen is currently unknown. Trimming removed 1 base at V and 0 bases at J, with 13 bases between. The V gene's germline CDR1 is SGHKS and CDR2 YYEKEE (reference sequence). The CDR3 extends over 16 amino acids. This sample was taken from a study of OX40 agonist ivuxolimab in advanced cancers. Study-level information: Melanoma, hepatocellular carcinoma, head and neck or renal cell cancer occurred in dose-escalation patients. Antecedent anti-PD-1, anti-PD-L1 or anti-CTLA-4 therapy was permissible, with around 40% having received some. Study observations and caveats: On average, a greater number of expanded clones characterised CD8+ T cells relative to CD4+. Clonal expansion from baseline to week 6 occurred in both CD4+ and CD8+ T cells.

Profiling relied on immunoSEQ multiplex PCR, and the TCRdb table lists in-frame clones only, not all of them. Among 69,000 or so clones listed, approximately 83% were seen once. This sample comprised CD4+ or CD8+ T cells sorted from blood, obtained in a trial of the OX40 agonist ivuxolimab. This sequence was found in an adult with an advanced solid tumor such as melanoma, head and neck, liver or kidney cancer. The V call is TRBV5-5, the J call TRBJ1-2; D not certain. The CDR3 region is CASSLSSGITNYGYTF. CDR3 bases: TGTGCCAGCAGCTTGTCTTCGGGGATCACTAACTATGGCTACACCTTC.